This T cell receptor (beta chain) was recovered during a study of breast tumors, draining lymph nodes, adjacent tissues. The sample holds many counts of this clonotype. Its target is not known. TCRdb re-derived calls from the multiplex PCR reads in MiXCR, one entry per CDR3 protein. The sample consists of 150,000 to 200,000 distinct CDR3 sequences, around 33% of them appearing once. General observations from the study: Data only fit, rather than demonstrated, lymph node origin of most tumor T cells.

The V gene end was trimmed by 5 bases and the J gene end by 6 bases; junction bases not matched to a gene: 8. Germline CDR1 reads SGHAT; CDR2 reads FQNNGV. The CDR3 length is 16 residues. The lymph nodes were axillary draining lymph nodes from breast cancer patients. The sequence was collected from a female donor with breast cancer. Some clones in this sample may be carry-over from other donors' samples. The chain is built from TRBV11-2 and TRBJ2-3; 13 bases align to TRBD2. Specimen: axillary lymph node tissue. CDR3 in amino acids: CASSPPGLAGADTQYF. The CDR3 DNA reads TGTGCCAGCAGCCCACCTGGACTAGCGGGAGCGGATACGCAGTATTTT. Full variable domain (remainder filled in from reference TRBV11-2 and TRBJ2-3): EAGVAQSPRYKIIEKRQSVAFWCNPISGHATLYWYQQILGQGPKLLIQFQNNGVVDDSQLPKDRFSAERLKGVDSTLKIQPAKLEDSAVYLCASSPPGLAGADTQYFGPGTRLTVL.